This TCR beta chain was sequenced during a study of blood T cell repertoires in COVID-19. Overall study: Samples taken during acute and convalescent COVID-19 were collected in the United States, Italy and Spain. T cells, B-cell-depleted T cells, or PBMCs provided the cDNA or gDNA that served as material.

The CDR3 extends over 14 amino acids. V lost 8 bases to trimming and J lost 6 bases; unmatched junction nucleotides: 9. Germline V gene data show CDR1 as LNHDA and CDR2 as SQIVND (reference sequence). The authors' processing: Reference gene primer amplification yielded estimated nucleated cell counts. Clones were sequenced by immunoSEQ multiplex PCR, and TCRdb holds only the in-frame ones, with some missing. The D gene and trimming were derived from the DNA, and the V and J assignments and clone size from that table. The sample lists about 200,000 clones, about four fifths occurring once. This clone has ten or more counts.

This TCR was sampled from a woman aged 80 or over with acute or convalescent COVID-19. The chain links TRBV19 to TRBJ1-5, with 8 positions matching TRBD1. The sample was peripheral blood. The CDR3 spells CASSDREMGQPQHF. The CDR3 coding sequence is TGTGCCAGTTCGGACAGGGAAATGGGTCAGCCCCAGCATTTT.